The sequence of this T cell receptor beta chain was determined in a study of T cell responses to AZD1222 COVID-19 vaccine. Study findings and constraints: Baseline serostatus was positive in only 5 to 7 AZD1222 recipients. Donor demographics were predominantly white British with a female majority; clonal diversity may be underestimated. Regions left unmutated in variants are reportedly the target of nearly half of spike-specific TCRs.

For this clone: Its cognate antigen is unknown.

Germline V gene data show CDR1 as SGHTA and CDR2 as FQGNSA. The CDR3 sequence is 17 residues long. The junction had 12 bases not matched to a gene; V was cut back by 2 bases and J by 4 bases. The assay was immunoSEQ multiplex PCR, and TCRdb's table has in-frame clones only and misses some. The table shows tens of thousands of clones, with 70% to 90% occurring only once. This sequence joins TRBV7-2 and TRBJ2-5; 8 nucleotides match TRBD1. The clonotype comes from an adult who received the AZD1222 COVID-19 vaccine. This specimen was peripheral blood, taken 28 days after the second AZD1222 dose. The CDR3, as DNA: TGTGCCAGCAGCTTAACGTTTGCTGGACAGGGTAGAGAGACCCAGTACTTC. The encoded protein is CASSLTFAGQGRETQYF.